A single sample is the source of the 32 T cell receptor beta chains below, sequenced in a study of T cells in localized non-small cell lung cancer. The repertoire was sequenced with immunoSEQ multiplex PCR; TCRdb's copy has only in-frame clones and lacks some. The repertoire includes 16,000 or so clones, around nine tenths of them detected once, and roughly 3.5% sits in the top ten. This sample comprised peripheral blood, obtained before any cancer treatment. All receptors derive from a male donor aged 60 or older with stage II squamous cell lung carcinoma.

In this sample, this clone turned up a few times. J is TRBJ2-4 and V is TRBV7-9, with 9 bases identical to TRBD2. CDR1 is SEHNR, CDR2 FQNEAQ, per germline (reference sequence). Losses at the gene ends were 5 bases for V and 8 bases for J; bases not matched to a gene: 7. The CDR3 totals 14 residues. The CDR3 sequence: CASSPGTSLDIQYF. The DNA of the CDR3 is TGTGCCAGCAGCCCGGGGACTAGCCTGGACATTCAGTACTTC. The variable domain in full, with the rest retrieved from reference TRBV7-9 and TRBJ2-4, is DTGVSQNPRHKITKRGQNVTFRCDPISEHNRLYWYRQTLGQGPEFLTYFQNEAQLEKSRLLSDRFSAERPKGSFSTLEIQRTEQGDSAMYLCASSPGTSLDIQYFGAGTRLSVL.

The chain has TRBV6-6 and TRBJ1-1; 7 bases align to TRBD1. From germline, CDR1 is MNHNY and CDR2 SVGAGI (reference sequence). CDR3 length: 11 amino acids. J lost 10 bases, V lost 6 bases, and 5 bases had no gene match. CDR3 loop: CASRLDRRAFF. As DNA, the CDR3 is TGTGCCAGCAGGTTGGACAGGAGAGCTTTCTTT.

The chain carries TRBV4-1 and TRBJ2-1; D possibly corresponds to TRBD1 (6 bases). CDR1 is MGHRA and CDR2 is YSYEKL in the germline V gene. The germline V and J ends were trimmed by 4 bases and 0 bases, with 13 bases remaining between them. The CDR3 runs 16 residues. The CDR3 loop is CASSPNMDSSYNEQFF. In DNA form, the CDR3 reads TGCGCCAGCAGCCCCAATATGGACAGCTCCTACAATGAGCAGTTCTTC.

The chain has TRBV27 and TRBJ1-2; 7 nucleotides agree with TRBD1. The CDR3 has 14 residues. Germline assignment: CDR1 MNHEY and CDR2 SMNVEV (reference sequence). V shed 2 bases, J shed 5 bases, and the junction held 5 bases outside the gene matches. The CDR3 DNA follows: TGTGCCAGCAGTTTAACAGGGGATTCTTATGGCTACACCTTC. Its translation: CASSLTGDSYGYTF.

The chain combines TRBV9 with TRBJ2-1; 9 bases line up with TRBD2. Per germline, CDR1 SGDLS and CDR2 YYNGEE. With 5 bases clipped from V and 7 bases from J, the junction kept 16 bases outside the gene matches. The CDR3 runs 17 residues. CDR3 bases: TGTGCCAGCAGGCCCGGCGGGAGGGCTACTTTAGGGAATGAGCAGTTCTTC. Translating it yields CASRPGGRATLGNEQFF.

Remarks on this clone: The germline gene is not matched at one end of the junction; a read error may be the cause. The genes are TRBV7-7 and TRBJ2-1, with 7 nucleotides matching TRBD2. Germline CDR1 and CDR2: SSHAT and FNYEAQ (reference sequence). This CDR3 comprises 15 residues. CDR3 region: CASSLGSGDYNEQFF. CDR3 in DNA: TGTGCTAGCAGCCTCGGCAGCGGGGATTACAATGAGCAGTTCTTC.

The chain uses TRBV5-6 and TRBJ2-1; the D is unclear. The CDR3 covers 16 residues. Germline CDR1 is SGHDT and CDR2 is YYEEEE. Trimming took off 0 bases at V and 0 bases at J, with 10 bases between the two ends. CDR3 nucleotides: TGTGCCAGCAGCTTGGGGCACTTAAACTCCTACAATGAGCAGTTCTTC. This encodes CASSLGHLNSYNEQFF. Looking up the rest from reference TRBV5-6 and TRBJ2-1 gives the full variable domain: DAGVTQSPTHLIKTRGQQVTLRCSPKSGHDTVSWYQQALGQGPQFIFQYYEEEERQRGNFPDRFSGHQFPNYSSELNVNALLLGDSALYLCASSLGHLNSYNEQFFGPGTRLTVL.

This chain links TRBV6-4 with TRBJ2-5; D might be TRBD1 (6 bases). The CDR3 sequence is 13 residues long. CDR1 is MRHNA and CDR2 is SNTAGT in the germline V gene. V lost 4 bases to trimming and J lost 3 bases, with 9 bases between them. Here the CDR3 DNA reads TGTGCCAGCAGTGGACAGGCGGAAGAGACCCAGTACTTC. Translated: CASSGQAEETQYF.

The rearrangement joins TRBV5-5 to TRBJ2-4, with unresolved D. The CDR3 runs to 13 residues. Germline V CDR1 and CDR2: SGHKS, YYEKEE (reference sequence). V lost 0 bases to trimming and J lost 4 bases, with 5 bases between them. DNA for the CDR3: TGTGCCAGCAGCTTGGCGGAGAAAAACATTCAGTACTTC. This encodes CASSLAEKNIQYF.

V gene TRBV29-1 combines with J gene TRBJ2-1; unclear D gene. The V end lost 2 bases, the J end lost 13 bases, and 15 bases lay between the germline ends. The CDR3 spans 12 residues. Looked up from germline, CDR1 is SQVTM and CDR2 is ANQGSEA. CDR3: CSVELSLGRQFF. CDR3 nucleotides: TGCAGCGTTGAACTATCATTAGGGCGTCAGTTCTTC.

V usage is TRBV28 and J usage is TRBJ1-2, with D possibly matching TRBD1 (6 bases). This CDR3 contains 13 residues. Germline loops: CDR1 MDHEN, CDR2 SYDVKM. Trimming removed 10 bases at V and 3 bases at J, with 15 bases between. The CDR3 nucleotides are TGTGCCACCTCGGGGAGGGGGGACTATGGCTACACCTTC. Translated, it gives CATSGRGDYGYTF.

The CDR3 reads CASSSYSTEAFF. The DNA of the CDR3 is TGTGCCAGCAGTTCGTACTCCACTGAAGCTTTCTTT. This chain links TRBV28 with TRBJ1-1; D unresolved. Trimming shortened V by 4 bases and J by 4 bases, and 7 bases separated the two germline ends. CDR3 length: 12 amino acids. CDR1 MDHEN and CDR2 SYDVKM come from the germline V gene.

This chain uses TRBV7-3 with TRBJ2-3, with TRBD2 matching 12 bases. This CDR3 is built from 15 residues. Germline-derived CDR1 and CDR2 are SGHTA and FQGTGA. Losses at the gene ends were 2 bases for V and 5 bases for J; bases not matched to a gene: 2. The CDR3 protein is CASSLEGLAGDTQYF. As DNA, the CDR3 is TGTGCCAGCAGCTTAGAGGGACTAGCGGGAGATACGCAGTATTTT.

In this sample, this clone turned up a few times. V is TRBV7-2 and J is TRBJ2-7; no definite D call. This CDR3 comprises 11 residues. CDR1 SGHTA and CDR2 FQGNSA come from the germline V gene. With 7 bases removed from V and 6 bases from J, the gap between germline ends came to 10 bases. DNA for the CDR3: TGTGCCAGCACCGCGCGTACCGAGCAGTACTTC. It encodes CASTARTEQYF.

The V gene is TRBV27, the J gene TRBJ2-2, with D possibly matching TRBD1 (6 bases). From germline, CDR1 is MNHEY and CDR2 SMNVEV (reference sequence). The CDR3 runs 13 residues. Trimming took off 8 bases at V and 2 bases at J, with 9 bases between the two ends. The CDR3 sequence: CASGDINTGELFF. In DNA form, the CDR3 reads TGTGCCAGCGGGGACATTAACACCGGGGAGCTGTTTTTT.

The V call is TRBV9, the J call TRBJ1-2; D perhaps matches TRBD1 (5 bases). The germline CDR1 and CDR2 sequences are SGDLS and YYNGEE. Deletions cut 1 base from V and 8 bases from J, with 18 bases between. This CDR3 has 15 amino acids. The CDR3: CASSVYVRGREGYTF. The CDR3 DNA reads as TGTGCCAGCAGCGTATATGTAAGGGGAAGGGAAGGCTACACCTTC.

V and J are TRBV13 and TRBJ2-3, with 10 bases that match TRBD2. The J segment lost 0 bases and the V segment lost 1 base, leaving 7 bases of the junction unmatched. The CDR3 consists of 18 residues. Germline CDR1 PRHDT, CDR2 FYEKMQ (reference sequence). The CDR3 region has the DNA TGTGCCAGCAGCTTAGTGGCTAGCGGGAGCTATAGCACAGATACGCAGTATTTT. Its translation is CASSLVASGSYSTDTQYF.

The chain employs TRBV7-9 and TRBJ2-5; 8 bases align to TRBD1. This CDR3 has 14 residues. Germline lookup yields CDR1 SEHNR and CDR2 FQNEAQ (reference sequence). V was clipped by 5 bases and J by 4 bases; unmatched bases: 6. CDR3 sequence: CASSPGQGGETQYF. The CDR3 region has the DNA TGTGCCAGCAGCCCCGGACAGGGCGGAGAGACCCAGTACTTC.

The chain links TRBV20-1 to TRBJ2-7; perhaps TRBD2 as D (5 bases). The CDR3 has 11 amino acids. Germline-derived CDR1 and CDR2 are DFQATT and SNEGSKA (reference sequence). Trimming removed 5 bases at V and 1 base at J, with 6 bases between. CDR3 nucleotide sequence: TGCAGTGCTTGGACTTCCTACGAGCAGTACTTC. The encoded protein is CSAWTSYEQYF.

The CDR3 spells CSVGTSAYEQYF. CDR3 bases: TGCAGCGTCGGGACTAGCGCCTACGAGCAGTACTTC. The chain links TRBV29-1 to TRBJ2-7; 10 nucleotides line up with TRBD2. V shed 6 bases and J 2 bases; nucleotides not matched to a gene: 1. Per the germline V gene, CDR1 is SQVTM and CDR2 is ANQGSEA. This CDR3 spans 12 amino acids.

The V gene is TRBV4-1, the J gene TRBJ2-1, with no clear D. V shed 0 bases and J shed 12 bases, with 9 bases lying between them. Germline-derived CDR1 and CDR2 are MGHRA and YSYEKL. The CDR3 has 12 residues. The CDR3 coding sequence is TGCGCCAGCAGCCAAGACCGTACGACGCAGTTCTTC. Translating it yields CASSQDRTTQFF.

The chain employs TRBV10-3 and TRBJ1-4; D might be TRBD1 (5 bases). Germline CDR1 ENHRY, CDR2 SYGVKD. The CDR3 has 14 residues. The ends were cut back, 4 bases at V and 3 bases at J, with 9 bases in the middle. The CDR3 loop reads CAISVDRANEKLFF. The CDR3 coding sequence is TGTGCCATCAGTGTTGACAGAGCTAATGAAAAACTGTTTTTT.

This sequence joins TRBV27 and TRBJ2-3; TRBD2 matches 7 bases. The V gene's germline CDR1 is MNHEY and CDR2 SMNVEV (reference sequence). The J segment lost 1 base and the V segment lost 1 base, leaving 5 bases of the junction unmatched. The CDR3 sequence is 16 residues long. CDR3 in DNA: TGTGCCAGCAGTTTATTTGGGGGAGGGGGCACAGATACGCAGTATTTT. It is translated as CASSLFGGGGTDTQYF.

This rearrangement joins TRBV7-2 to TRBJ2-1, with D unclear. This CDR3 region has 12 residues. CDR1 is SGHTA, CDR2 FQGNSA, per germline. The ends were cut back, 2 bases at V and 8 bases at J, with 7 bases in the middle. CDR3 sequence: CASSLFGYEQFF. The CDR3 bases are TGTGCCAGCAGCTTATTCGGGTATGAGCAGTTCTTC.

The CDR3 bases are TGTGCCAGCAGTTCCCCCAGGGGGTGGTCCTACGAGCAGTACTTC. Its protein is CASSSPRGWSYEQYF. The chain links TRBV6-7 to TRBJ2-7; 7 bases align to TRBD1. TRBV6-7 is an ORF, and what it does is uncertain. The CDR3 has 15 amino acids. The V gene end was trimmed by 4 bases and the J gene end by 1 base; junction bases not matched to a gene: 7.

V and J are TRBV6-5 and TRBJ2-5, with 7 nucleotides matching TRBD2. There are 13 residues in the CDR3. V shed 6 bases, J shed 1 base, and the junction held 2 bases outside the gene matches. Germline V gene sequence: CDR1 MNHEY, CDR2 SVGAGI. The chain's CDR3 is CASRPSGQETQYF. In nucleotides, the CDR3 is TGTGCCAGCAGACCTAGCGGCCAAGAGACCCAGTACTTC.

About this clone: The DNA is left out, because the CDR3 cannot be placed on it with certainty; the CDR3 is given as TCRdb lists it. The chain employs TRBV21-1 and TRBJ2-7; the table names TRBD1, a call not compared with the DNA. TRBV21-1 is classified as a pseudogene. The CDR3 is 19 residues long, counting both termini. The CDR3: CASSKATWGGGTELYEQYF.

DNA for the CDR3: TGTGCCACGGGGGTAGGGAACACTGAAGCTTTCTTT. Protein sequence: CATGVGNTEAFF. The chain recombines TRBV6-5 with TRBJ1-1, with D possibly matching TRBD1 (5 bases). CDR3 size: 12 residues. Germline values: CDR1 MNHEY, CDR2 SVGAGI. V was pared by 10 bases and J by 1 base, with 10 bases between.

The rearrangement joins TRBV7-8 to TRBJ2-7; no clear D gene. The V gene's germline CDR1 is SGHVS and CDR2 FQNEAQ. The germline V and J ends were trimmed by 6 bases and 3 bases, with 6 bases remaining between them. The CDR3 spans 11 residues. CDR3 loop: CASSPGYEQYF. Written as DNA, the CDR3 is TGTGCCAGCAGTCCGGGCTACGAGCAGTACTTC.

The chain recombines TRBV30 with TRBJ2-6, with 7 nucleotides matching TRBD2. J gave up 0 bases and V 5 bases, and 28 bases lay outside the gene matches. Germline-derived CDR1 and CDR2 are GTSNPN and SVGIG (reference sequence). CDR3 length equals 23 residues. This CDR3 is CAWGATGRTVSSGILSGANVLTF. For the CDR3, the DNA is TGTGCCTGGGGGGCGACGGGACGGACGGTTTCCAGCGGGATCCTCTCTGGGGCCAACGTCCTGACTTTC.

CDR3 in DNA: TGTGCCTGGAGTGTACAGGAAGGGGGAGAGCAGTACTTC. This translates into CAWSVQEGGEQYF. This sequence joins TRBV30 and TRBJ2-7; D is perhaps TRBD1 (6 bases). Trimming took off 0 bases at V and 7 bases at J, with 13 bases between the two ends. Germline V gene sequence: CDR1 GTSNPN, CDR2 SVGIG (reference sequence). The CDR3 extends over 13 amino acids.

The rearrangement uses TRBV15 and TRBJ2-3; 7 bases align to TRBD1. V gave up 3 bases and J gave up 0 bases; unmatched junction bases: 6. Per the germline V gene, CDR1 is LNHNV and CDR2 is YYDKDF (reference sequence). The CDR3 totals 16 residues. CDR3 bases: TGTGCCACCAGCAGGGGACAGTCATCTAGCACAGATACGCAGTATTTT. Its protein is CATSRGQSSSTDTQYF.